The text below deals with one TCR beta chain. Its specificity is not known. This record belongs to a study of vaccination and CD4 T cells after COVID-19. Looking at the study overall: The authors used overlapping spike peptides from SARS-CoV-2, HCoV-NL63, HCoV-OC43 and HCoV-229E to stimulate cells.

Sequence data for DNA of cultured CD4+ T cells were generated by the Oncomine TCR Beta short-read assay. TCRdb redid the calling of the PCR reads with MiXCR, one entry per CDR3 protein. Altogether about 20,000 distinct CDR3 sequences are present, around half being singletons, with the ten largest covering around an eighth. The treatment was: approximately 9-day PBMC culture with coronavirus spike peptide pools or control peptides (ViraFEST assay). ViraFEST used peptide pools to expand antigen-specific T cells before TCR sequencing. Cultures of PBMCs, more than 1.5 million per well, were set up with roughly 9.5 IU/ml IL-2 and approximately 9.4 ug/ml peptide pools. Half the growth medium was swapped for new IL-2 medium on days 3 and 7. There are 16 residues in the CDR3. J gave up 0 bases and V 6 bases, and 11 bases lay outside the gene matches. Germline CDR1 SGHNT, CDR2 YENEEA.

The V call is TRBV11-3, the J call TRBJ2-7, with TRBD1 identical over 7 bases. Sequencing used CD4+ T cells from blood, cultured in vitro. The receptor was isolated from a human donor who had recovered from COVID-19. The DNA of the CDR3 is TGTGCCAGCAGTCCTAGGGACAGCACTTTCTCCTACGAGCAGTACTTC. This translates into CASSPRDSTFSYEQYF.